Below, one T cell receptor beta chain is given with its context. This clonotype was found a few times. The antigen this receptor binds is unknown. No base quality values were provided; no much bigger clone lies one nucleotide off. The data originate from a study of blood T cells in healthy people across ages (dated by TCRdb to the mid-2010s). For the wider study: In model experiments, template switching captured about one uniquely barcoded TCR beta cDNA molecule for every two T cells. To avoid experimental bias, donors of different ages were randomly spread across the sequencing lanes. Donors were grouped into four age groups: young (average about 15 years), middle-aged (under 40), aged (about 60) and long-lived (about 89). Two additional independent replicas of 1 million unique cDNA reads from the same blood draw were analyzed for two donors (one aged 18 to 30 and one aged 80 or older). Using deep sequencing normalized with unique cDNA molecular identifiers, the study measured how TCR beta repertoire diversity changes with age.

Study-level results and caveats: Bulk unsorted PBMC profiling prevented conclusive comparison of naive and antigen-experienced compartments. Total diversity estimates from one million sequenced T cells were considered lower bounds and underestimates. Donor CMV infection status was unknown, potentially confounding age-related changes in expanded clonotypes. Observed TCR beta diversity per million T cells fell roughly linearly with age, and a significant reduction was already apparent by age about 38. There was a strong correlation between observed TCR beta diversity and the percentage of naive T cells measured by flow cytometry. Compared with the aged group, the long-lived group had more naive CD4+ T cells, fewer expanded clones and increased TCR diversity, suggesting age selection.

To prepare the library, 5' RACE was applied. The second PCR ran for about 6 to 11 cycles and used a J-beta primer mix along with a sample-barcoded 5' primer. A unique molecular identifier was introduced onto each TCR beta cDNA molecule by a template-switch 5' adaptor carrying 12 random nucleotides. Each sample yielded at least 2.5 million CDR3-containing paired-end reads. All of the RNA was converted into first-strand cDNA using the Mint cDNA synthesis kit, with a TRBC-specific oligonucleotide serving as the primer. Following uracil-DNA glycosylase treatment, all cDNA underwent a first 18-cycle PCR with the universal primers M1SS and BC2_uni_R. The study's processing was this. For normalization, 1 million high-quality reads, each with a distinct molecular identifier, were randomly selected from each sample. Instead of being binned into consensus sequences, reads that shared molecular identifiers were thrown out. CDR3 identification, clonotype clustering and error correction used MiTCR with a Q25 quality threshold and the strictest error-elimination algorithm. Lower-bound total TCR beta diversity was estimated with a nonparametric unseen species model using Euler transformation. Using fastp at Q25 and MiXCR, TCRdb reprocessed the public reads and kept productive beta chains. When rows share a CDR3 protein, they turn into one entry using the most common DNA and genes. TCRdb's processing, not the authors', yielded these V and J calls. The table for this sample lists fewer than 2 million distinct CDR3 sequences; roughly two fifths of them were counted only once. Of the sample, around 23% is held by the ten largest clones.

The CDR3, cysteine through phenylalanine, is 13 amino acids long. Only the CDR3 portion is preserved as DNA: 39 bases, with reading frame beginning at the first base. In the germline V gene (reference sequence), CDR1 corresponds to DFQATT and CDR2 to SNEGSKA. Systemically healthy Caucasian individuals from Russia, about 38 in total and aged about 6 to 90 years, were included as donors. About 10 milliliters of peripheral blood were drawn from each donor into EDTA-treated Vacutainer tubes. Ficoll-Paque density-gradient centrifugation was used to isolate PBMCs, with at least 6.5 million per sample. Trizol reagent was used to extract total RNA from PBMCs, with at least 5 micrograms per sample. For every donor, an aliquot of PBMCs went through flow cytometry to measure the percentages of naive CD45RAhigh/CD27high T cells.

The V and J genes are TRBV20-1 and TRBJ2-7; 10 central nucleotides agree with TRBD1. What was sequenced was blood. The sequence came from a human donor in good health. The DNA sequence is TGCAGAGCCCGGGACAGGGGACTTTACGAGCAGTACTTC. Translation gives CRARDRGLYEQYF.